The 13 T cell receptor beta chains listed next were all sequenced from one sample in a study of T cell changes during pregnancy in multiple sclerosis. Only in-frame clones appear in the TCRdb table, and some are missing; sequencing was by immunoSEQ multiplex PCR. This sample has fewer than 45,000 clones, with around 90% found just once. This sample comprised CD8+ T cells from peripheral blood mononuclear cells, obtained in the third trimester of pregnancy. These receptors all come from a female donor with multiple sclerosis, enrolled in a pregnancy study.

This clone was observed once. The rearrangement links TRBV6-4 to TRBJ2-1; 10 positions agree with TRBD1. CDR3 size: 15 residues. From germline, CDR1 is MRHNA and CDR2 SNTAGT. The V segment lost 3 bases and the J segment 6 bases; nucleotides outside the gene matches: 5. CDR3 nucleotide sequence: TGTGCCAGCAGTGATAAGACAGGGGGCGGCAATGAGCAGTTCTTC. This translates into CASSDKTGGGNEQFF.

The chain employs TRBV10-1 and TRBJ2-3, with 9 bases matching TRBD1. Trimming at V came to 2 bases and at J to 2 bases, leaving 2 bases not matched to a gene. Per germline, CDR1 WNHNN and CDR2 SYGVQD (reference sequence). The CDR3 loop spans 15 amino acids. CDR3 coding DNA: TGCGCCAGCAGTGAGGGGACAGGGCACACAGATACGCAGTATTTT. Translating it yields CASSEGTGHTDTQYF.

The chain employs TRBV19 and TRBJ1-4; TRBD1 matches 7 bases. CDR3 size: 15 residues. Germline trimming cut 3 bases from V and 6 bases from J; bases unmatched to any gene: 7. Germline V CDR1 and CDR2: LNHDA, SQIVND (reference sequence). The CDR3 region has the DNA TGTGCCAGTAGTATCCCGGGACAGCTAGATGAAAAACTGTTTTTT. It translates to CASSIPGQLDEKLFF.

The chain has TRBV5-5 and TRBJ1-1; tentative D call: TRBD1 (5 bases). V was shortened by 1 base and J by 4 bases, with 23 bases between the two germline ends. In germline, CDR1 is SGHKS, CDR2 YYEKEE (reference sequence). The CDR3 contains 18 residues. Here the CDR3 reads CASSLIRGGWGSGTEAFF. DNA of the CDR3: TGTGCCAGCAGCTTGATTCGGGGGGGATGGGGTTCGGGCACTGAAGCTTTCTTT.

The chain combines TRBV5-4 with TRBJ1-2; D uncertain. Trimming took 4 bases from V and 4 from J, leaving 17 bases between them. Germline assignment: CDR1 SGHNT and CDR2 YYREEE (reference sequence). The CDR3 totals 15 residues. The CDR3 DNA follows: TGTGCCAGCAGCCGCGCCGGCGGGGTGGGCTATGGCTACACCTTC. Translated: CASSRAGGVGYGYTF.

This chain joins TRBV27 and TRBJ2-7; 9 bases match TRBD1. This CDR3 contains 14 residues. The germline V gene has CDR1 MNHEY and CDR2 SMNVEV (reference sequence). V lost 3 bases and J lost 5; bases outside the gene matches: 5. This CDR3 reads CASSFTGGFDEQYF. For the CDR3, the DNA is TGTGCCAGCAGTTTCACAGGGGGCTTCGACGAGCAGTACTTC.

To note about this clone: At one end, the junction sequence differs from germline, possibly due to a read error. The chain carries TRBV7-7 and TRBJ2-1; TRBD2 agrees at 13 bases. This CDR3 has 14 amino acids. Per the germline V gene, CDR1 is SSHAT and CDR2 is FNYEAQ (reference sequence). DNA of the CDR3: TGTGCTAGCAGCCTAACTAGCGGGGGGGCTGAGCAGTTCTTC. This gives the protein CASSLTSGGAEQFF.

This sequence joins TRBV5-1 and TRBJ1-6, with D unresolved. The V and J ends lost 2 bases and 8 bases respectively, with 14 bases between them. CDR1 SGHRS and CDR2 YFSETQ come from the germline V gene. The CDR3 sequence is 15 residues long. CDR3 residues: CASSLGGRVDSPLHF. The CDR3 DNA follows: TGCGCCAGCAGCTTAGGAGGAAGGGTTGATTCACCCCTCCACTTT.

This clone has only one observation. V gene TRBV18 combines with J gene TRBJ1-1, with unresolved D. The CDR3 is 19 amino acids. The germline V gene has CDR1 KGHSH and CDR2 LQKENI. V was shortened by 1 base and J by 1 base, with 22 bases between the two germline ends. The CDR3 is CASSPLPAGRTDPNTEAFF. The DNA for the CDR3 is TGTGCCAGCTCACCACTCCCCGCGGGCCGTACGGACCCGAACACTGAAGCTTTCTTT. The full variable domain, with the rest looked up from reference TRBV18 and TRBJ1-1, is NAGVMQNPRHLVRRRGQEARLRCSPMKGHSHVYWYRQLPEEGLKFMVYLQKENIIDESGMPKERFSAEFPKEGPSILRIQQVVRGDSAAYFCASSPLPAGRTDPNTEAFFGQGTRLTVV.

V is TRBV7-8 and J is TRBJ2-7; 11 bases are shared with TRBD2. Germline assignment: CDR1 SGHVS and CDR2 FQNEAQ. The CDR3 spans 15 residues. With V trimmed by 2 bases and J by 3 bases, 3 bases remained unmatched. The CDR3 sequence is CASSLTSGGSYEQYF. The CDR3 region has the DNA TGTGCCAGCAGCTTAACTAGCGGGGGAAGCTACGAGCAGTACTTC.

This chain joins TRBV10-3 and TRBJ2-1, with TRBD2 matching over 7 bases. Losses at the gene ends were 8 bases for V and 3 bases for J; bases not matched to a gene: 7. The length of the CDR3 is 14 residues. Germline V gene lookup returns CDR1 ENHRY and CDR2 SYGVKD. DNA for the CDR3: TGTGCCATCGGGGTGGGGGGGGACTACAATGAGCAGTTCTTC. This gives the protein CAIGVGGDYNEQFF.

This sequence joins TRBV9 and TRBJ1-2; D is unclear. V shed 0 bases and J shed 2 bases, with 8 bases lying between them. The CDR3 runs 14 residues. The germline gives CDR1 SGDLS, CDR2 YYNGEE. CDR3 amino acids: CASSVGGSNYGYTF. Here the CDR3 DNA reads TGTGCCAGCAGCGTAGGAGGCAGCAACTATGGCTACACCTTC. Full variable domain (rest looked up from reference TRBV9 and TRBJ1-2): DSGVTQTPKHLITATGQRVTLRCSPRSGDLSVYWYQQSLDQGLQFLIQYYNGEERAKGNILERFSAQQFPDLHSELNLSSLELGDSALYFCASSVGGSNYGYTFGSGTRLTVV.

J is TRBJ2-7 and V is TRBV6-5, with 7 bases lining up with TRBD1. V lost 2 bases to trimming and J lost 2 bases; unmatched junction nucleotides: 3. The CDR3 has 14 residues. CDR1 and CDR2 (germline): MNHEY, SVGAGI. CDR3 sequence (DNA): TGTGCCAGCAGTTACGACAGGGTGGCCTACGAGCAGTACTTC. Translating gives CASSYDRVAYEQYF.